The next 30 T cell receptor beta chains were all read from a single sample in a study of blood T cell repertoires in COVID-19. Sequencing used immunoSEQ multiplex PCR; TCRdb keeps in-frame clones, though not all of them. The sample has roughly 250,000 clones, about 88% seen once; the top ten hold 1.5% to 2%. The source material was PBMCs or T cells enriched from blood (not recorded which). These receptors came from a woman between 45 and 60 years old who had recovered from COVID-19.

This clone was recorded only once. The J gene is TRBJ1-1, the V gene TRBV9; D is undetermined. Germline values: CDR1 SGDLS, CDR2 YYNGEE. CDR3 length equals 13 residues. Deletions cut 3 bases from V and 1 base from J, with 7 bases between. The CDR3 region has the DNA TGTGCCAGCAGCGCGGGGAGGAACACTGAAGCTTTCTTT. It is translated as CASSAGRNTEAFF.

This chain links TRBV9 with TRBJ2-7; no definite D call. Germline V gives CDR1 SGDLS, CDR2 YYNGEE. The CDR3 length is 15 residues. Trimming removed 0 bases at V and 0 bases at J, with 10 bases between. CDR3 in amino acids: CASSVGADSSYEQYF. CDR3 sequence (DNA): TGTGCCAGCAGCGTAGGGGCAGATAGCTCCTACGAGCAGTACTTC.

The chain carries TRBV9 and TRBJ2-5, with 11 bases that match TRBD2. Germline V gene data show CDR1 as SGDLS and CDR2 as YYNGEE. Trimming took 3 bases from V and 4 from J; bases not matched to a gene: 17. This CDR3 has 19 amino acids. The CDR3 spells CASSDHSETSGKSGETQYF. Written as DNA, the CDR3 is TGTGCCAGCAGCGACCACTCAGAGACTAGCGGGAAATCAGGAGAGACCCAGTACTTC.

The rearrangement links TRBV4-2 to TRBJ2-3, with TRBD2 identical over 14 bases. The CDR3 runs to 19 residues. V lost 5 bases to trimming and J lost 5 bases; unmatched junction nucleotides: 15. CDR1 LGHNA and CDR2 YNFKEQ come from the germline V gene. CDR3 residues: CASSTGLAGERTVGDTQYF. The CDR3 coding sequence is TGTGCCAGCAGCACGGGACTAGCGGGAGAGAGGACAGTCGGAGATACGCAGTATTTT.

This clone was recorded only once. The rearrangement joins TRBV2 to TRBJ1-1; D may be TRBD1 (6 bases). Trimming took 6 bases from V and 8 from J, leaving 19 bases between them. The CDR3 consists of 14 residues. Germline values: CDR1 SNHLY, CDR2 FYNNEI. This CDR3 is CASRRGSDRKEAFF. The CDR3 nucleotides are TGTGCCAGCAGGAGGGGGAGCGACAGGAAAGAAGCTTTCTTT.

The genes are TRBV3-1 (or the pseudogene TRBV3-2) and TRBJ2-2; no clear D gene. The CDR3 runs to 14 residues. The V and J ends lost 2 bases and 5 bases respectively, with 9 bases between them. The germline V gene encodes CDR1 LGHDT and CDR2 YNNKEL (reference sequence). The chain's CDR3 is CASSQYFRTGELFF. The DNA of the CDR3 is TGTGCCAGCAGCCAATATTTCAGGACCGGGGAGCTGTTTTTT.

The chain carries TRBV25-1 and TRBJ2-1; 7 nucleotides match TRBD2. V was clipped by 5 bases and J by 0 bases; unmatched bases: 7. The CDR3 spans 16 residues. In germline, CDR1 is MGHDK, CDR2 SYGVNS. As DNA, the CDR3 is TGTGCCAGCAGTTCACTAGCGATTAGCTCCTACAATGAGCAGTTCTTC. Encoded protein: CASSSLAISSYNEQFF.

This clone was counted once. The chain combines TRBV6-5 with TRBJ2-1; the D gene is possibly TRBD1 (6 bases). The CDR3 spans 13 residues. CDR1 MNHEY and CDR2 SVGAGI come from the germline V gene. V dropped 8 bases and J dropped 3 bases, with 11 bases sitting between them. The CDR3 loop reads CASARGGYNEQFF. The DNA for the CDR3 is TGTGCCAGCGCTAGAGGGGGCTACAATGAGCAGTTCTTC.

This chain links TRBV29-1 with TRBJ1-2, with 7 nucleotides matching TRBD1. The V gene end was trimmed by 6 bases and the J gene end by 3 bases; junction bases not matched to a gene: 13. The V gene's germline CDR1 is SQVTM and CDR2 ANQGSEA. This CDR3 is 15 amino acids long. The CDR3 is CSVTRGRRQDYGYTF. The CDR3 bases are TGCAGCGTCACAAGGGGGCGCCGGCAAGACTATGGCTACACCTTC.

The chain is built from TRBV18 and TRBJ1-1, with a weak D call TRBD1 (6 bases). The CDR3 covers 15 residues. V shed 3 bases and J shed 2 bases, with 13 bases lying between them. The germline CDR1 and CDR2 sequences are KGHSH and LQKENI. The CDR3 reads CASSPPGTPNTEAFF. The CDR3 DNA sequence: TGTGCCAGCTCACCTCCCGGGACACCAAACACTGAAGCTTTCTTT.

This chain joins TRBV28 and TRBJ1-2; 11 positions match TRBD1. CDR1 and CDR2 (germline): MDHEN, SYDVKM. V gave up 5 bases and J gave up 6 bases; unmatched junction bases: 8. The CDR3 spans 15 residues. CDR3 loop: CASSPHGQGADGYTF. The CDR3 DNA sequence: TGTGCCAGCAGTCCCCATGGACAGGGGGCGGATGGCTACACCTTC.

The chain combines TRBV5-1 with TRBJ2-7; TRBD2 matches 11 bases. Per germline, CDR1 SGHRS and CDR2 YFSETQ. The ends lost 4 bases at V and 3 bases at J; junction bases unmatched: 3. The CDR3 is 14 residues long. CDR3: CASSKGTSGYEQYF. CDR3 DNA sequence: TGCGCCAGCAGCAAAGGGACTAGCGGCTACGAGCAGTACTTC.

The chain combines TRBV5-8 with TRBJ1-6, with D unclear. Germline CDR1 reads SGHTS; CDR2 reads YDEGEE. V was clipped by 0 bases and J by 10 bases, with 8 bases between them. This CDR3 spans 13 amino acids. The CDR3 coding sequence is TGTGCCAGCAGCTTGGAGGAGAGGTCACCCCTCCACTTT. As protein: CASSLEERSPLHF.

The chain links TRBV28 to TRBJ2-5, with 7 bases fitting TRBD1. This CDR3 has 13 amino acids. J lost 3 bases, V lost 5 bases, and 3 bases had no gene match. The germline V gene encodes CDR1 MDHEN and CDR2 SYDVKM. CDR3 DNA sequence: TGTGCCAGCAGTCAAACAGGGGAAGAGACCCAGTACTTC. The encoded protein is CASSQTGEETQYF.

For this clone: The sample contains more than one DNA sequence encoding this CDR3. The genes are TRBV7-3 and TRBJ2-1, with TRBD2 matching over 8 bases. Germline V gene data show CDR1 as SGHTA and CDR2 as FQGTGA. This CDR3 spans 16 amino acids. Trimming cost V 5 bases and J 0 bases; bases outside gene matches: 6. The CDR3 DNA reads TGTGCCAGCAGCCTGTTAGCGGGAAGCTCCTACAATGAGCAGTTCTTC. This sequence encodes CASSLLAGSSYNEQFF.

The chain is built from TRBV6-2 or TRBV6-3 and TRBJ1-1; D unclear. The V gene's germline CDR1 is MNHEY and CDR2 SVGEGT. Trimming shortened V by 2 bases and J by 13 bases, and 14 bases separated the two germline ends. CDR3 length: 12 residues. In nucleotides, the CDR3 is TGTGCCAGCAGTTACGACACCTTCTATAGTTTCTTT. Residues: CASSYDTFYSFF.

CDR3 sequence: CASSQLATNTGELFF. The CDR3 nucleotides read TGTGCCAGCAGCCAACTAGCGACGAACACCGGGGAGCTGTTTTTT. The chain links TRBV7-9 to TRBJ2-2; 7 bases are shared with TRBD2. Per germline, CDR1 SEHNR and CDR2 FQNEAQ (reference sequence). This CDR3 is 15 amino acids long. The ends lost 5 bases at V and 0 bases at J; junction bases unmatched: 3.

The chain couples TRBV27 to TRBJ2-5; D uncertain. The CDR3 loop spans 16 amino acids. CDR1 and CDR2 from the germline V gene are MNHEY and SMNVEV (reference sequence). Between the trimmed V and J ends, which lost 3 bases and 2 bases, there was a span of 16 bases. CDR3 coding DNA: TGTGCCAGCAGTTTGAAGGCAGGCCCACTTCAAGAGACCCAGTACTTC. Translation: CASSLKAGPLQETQYF.

CDR3 in amino acids: CASEGQVLGGYTF. The CDR3 bases are TGTGCCAGCGAGGGACAGGTATTAGGTGGCTACACCTTC. The V and J genes are TRBV25-1 and TRBJ1-2; 8 bases fit TRBD1. V lost 8 bases and J lost 7; bases outside the gene matches: 9. The CDR3 runs to 13 residues. The germline V gene encodes CDR1 MGHDK and CDR2 SYGVNS.

The V call is TRBV11-2, the J call TRBJ1-1; TRBD1 is a possible D gene (6 bases). Trimming cost V 8 bases and J 0 bases, with 16 bases left between them. The CDR3 runs 15 residues. Germline CDR1 reads SGHAT; CDR2 reads FQNNGV. As DNA, the CDR3 is TGTGCCAGCCCCCCGACAGGACCTATGAACACTGAAGCTTTCTTT. Protein product: CASPPTGPMNTEAFF.

The V and J genes are TRBV11-2 and TRBJ2-3; the match to TRBD1 covers 7 bases. Per germline, CDR1 SGHAT and CDR2 FQNNGV. V was pared by 0 bases and J by 2 bases, with 8 bases of the junction left unmatched. This CDR3 comprises 17 residues. The CDR3, as DNA: TGTGCCAGCAGCTTAGATCCTCCGGGACAGATCACAGATACGCAGTATTTT. Amino acid sequence: CASSLDPPGQITDTQYF.

This sequence joins TRBV28 and TRBJ2-5, with 7 bases that match TRBD1. This CDR3 spans 14 amino acids. From germline, CDR1 is MDHEN and CDR2 SYDVKM. Losses at the gene ends were 4 bases for V and 7 bases for J; bases not matched to a gene: 9. The CDR3 region is CASSSTTGSWTQYF. In DNA, the CDR3 is TGTGCCAGCAGTTCAACGACAGGGAGTTGGACCCAGTACTTC. The full variable domain, rest sourced from reference TRBV28 and TRBJ2-5, is DVKVTQSSRYLVKRTGEKVFLECVQDMDHENMFWYRQDPGLGLRLIYFSYDVKMKEKGDIPEGYSVSREKKERFSLILESASTNQTSMYLCASSSTTGSWTQYFGPGTRLLVL.

The rearrangement joins TRBV25-1 to TRBJ2-7; D is perhaps TRBD2 (5 bases). This CDR3 is built from 13 residues. Per the germline V gene, CDR1 is MGHDK and CDR2 is SYGVNS. Trimming shortened V by 5 bases and J by 2 bases, and 10 bases separated the two germline ends. CDR3 protein: CASSQLGAYEQYF. In DNA form, the CDR3 reads TGTGCCAGCAGTCAACTCGGGGCCTACGAGCAGTACTTC.

The chain combines TRBV18 with TRBJ1-1, with TRBD1 matching 7 bases. V was pared by 4 bases and J by 3 bases, with 5 bases of the junction left unmatched. Germline V gene sequence: CDR1 KGHSH, CDR2 LQKENI. CDR3 length: 14 residues. In DNA, the CDR3 is TGTGCCAGCTCACTCGGACAGGAGGACACTGAAGCTTTCTTT. It yields the protein CASSLGQEDTEAFF.

The rearrangement uses TRBV5-5 and TRBJ1-1; D gene ambiguous. The germline V and J ends were trimmed by 4 bases and 5 bases, with 12 bases remaining between them. The germline V gene has CDR1 SGHKS and CDR2 YYEKEE (reference sequence). The CDR3 is 13 amino acids. The DNA for the CDR3 is TGTGCCAGCAGCCTAAGAGCGCAGACTGAAGCTTTCTTT. This encodes CASSLRAQTEAFF. Looking up the rest from reference TRBV5-5 and TRBJ1-1 gives the full variable domain: DAGVTQSPTHLIKTRGQQVTLRCSPISGHKSVSWYQQVLGQGPQFIFQYYEKEERGRGNFPDRFSARQFPNYSSELNVNALLLGDSALYLCASSLRAQTEAFFGQGTRLTVV.

J is TRBJ2-4 and V is TRBV29-1; D is perhaps TRBD2 (5 bases). CDR3 length: 13 residues. The germline V gene has CDR1 SQVTM and CDR2 ANQGSEA. The V and J ends lost 5 bases and 0 bases respectively, with 8 bases between them. This CDR3 is CSVLGVAKNIQYF. As DNA, the CDR3 is TGCAGCGTTTTGGGAGTAGCCAAAAACATTCAGTACTTC.

This clone was detected a few times. V and J are TRBV5-1 and TRBJ1-4; D uncertain. This CDR3 is built from 15 residues. The germline gives CDR1 SGHRS, CDR2 YFSETQ. V was clipped by 0 bases and J by 3 bases, with 9 bases between them. The CDR3 sequence: CASSLAGVANEKLFF. In DNA, the CDR3 is TGCGCCAGCAGCTTGGCCGGAGTTGCTAATGAAAAACTGTTTTTT. Drawing the rest from reference TRBV5-1 and TRBJ1-4, the complete variable domain is KAGVTQTPRYLIKTRGQQVTLSCSPISGHRSVSWYQQTPGQGLQFLFEYFSETQRNKGNFPGRFSGRQFSNSRSEMNVSTLELGDSALYLCASSLAGVANEKLFFGSGTQLSVL.

Only one count was recorded for this clone. The V gene is TRBV28, the J gene TRBJ1-1, with TRBD1 matching 7 bases. Losses at the gene ends were 2 bases for V and 8 bases for J; bases not matched to a gene: 17. Germline V gene sequence: CDR1 MDHEN, CDR2 SYDVKM. The CDR3 runs to 17 residues. Here the CDR3 reads CASSLTQNYRGGSEAFF. The DNA of the CDR3 is TGTGCCAGCAGTTTAACACAGAATTACAGGGGAGGCTCCGAAGCTTTCTTT. The full variable domain, completed using reference TRBV28 and TRBJ1-1, is DVKVTQSSRYLVKRTGEKVFLECVQDMDHENMFWYRQDPGLGLRLIYFSYDVKMKEKGDIPEGYSVSREKKERFSLILESASTNQTSMYLCASSLTQNYRGGSEAFFGQGTRLTVV.

This chain joins TRBV24-1 and TRBJ2-3, with 12 bases lining up with TRBD2. The V segment lost 5 bases and the J segment 4 bases; nucleotides outside the gene matches: 0. Germline values: CDR1 KGHDR, CDR2 SFDVKD. This CDR3 region has 14 residues. CDR3 sequence (DNA): TGTGCCACCAGTGGACTAGCGGGAGCAGATACGCAGTATTTT. Its translation: CATSGLAGADTQYF.

CDR3 region: CASSVLRATNEKLFF. The CDR3 nucleotides are TGTGCCAGCAGTGTATTACGGGCAACTAATGAAAAACTGTTTTTT. The V call is TRBV2, the J call TRBJ1-4; D uncertain. Per the germline V gene, CDR1 is SNHLY and CDR2 is FYNNEI. V was trimmed by 4 bases and J by 0 bases, leaving 9 bases between them. CDR3 size: 15 residues.